The present T cell receptor beta chain was sequenced within a study of regulatory T cells in long-lasting Graves disease (dated by TCRdb to 2020 to 2022). The study in broad terms: Patients with newly diagnosed Graves' disease had been on antithyroid drugs for under 3 months. Peripheral blood TCR sequencing and RNA sequencing compared persistent Graves' disease patients with newly diagnosed Graves' disease patients. The study took place in China and was registered as a clinical trial. TCR sequencing covered approximately 13 persistent and around 20 newly diagnosed Graves' disease patients, 33 samples in total. What the work shows at the level of the full study, not this receptor alone: Because the primary lesion, thyroid tissue, could not be accessed, the study looked at peripheral blood alone. Patients with persistent disease shared more public clonotypes (over 2,500) than newly diagnosed patients did (nearly 1,000). The small sample size was acknowledged by the authors as a limitation that may reduce accuracy. Sequencing and analysis were limited to the TCR beta chain. TRBV28, TRBJ1-2 and TRBJ2-5 were preferentially used in persistent disease, while TRBV20-1 and TRBJ2-1 were favored in newly diagnosed disease. Compared with newly diagnosed patients, patients with persistent Graves' disease had lower TCR Shannon entropy and fewer highly expanded clones, which suggests clonal expansion.

As regards this clonotype: The antigen it recognizes is unknown. Base qualities are missing; no much larger clone stands one base away.

Libraries came from multiplex PCR. Reads for this sample came from an Illumina HiSeq 4000. TCR beta libraries were built with iRepertoire HTBI primers and Arm-PCR amplification of CDR3 regions. Gel purification was performed on PCR products prior to sequencing. Per the source publication's procedure: Across samples, about 63 TRBV and 12 to 15 TRBJ segments were identified and used for gene usage analysis of CDR3 amino acid clonotypes. Filtered high-quality paired reads were merged into contigs using COPE and FqMerger. BLAST was used to align contigs to the IMGT TRBV, TRBD and TRBJ reference genes, and CDR3 was defined following IMGT. Highly expanded clones were defined as clonotypes with a frequency above 0.1%. Shannon entropy was used to measure repertoire diversity, and the Gini coefficient was used to measure V-J evenness. Clonotypes shared by more than one individual were considered public. In-frame beta chains were kept once TCRdb had trimmed the public reads at Q25 with fastp and called clones with MiXCR. Here each entry gathers all rows of one CDR3 protein and keeps the most common genes and DNA. The V and J calls reflect TCRdb's pipeline rather than the authors' work. A total of a few hundred thousand distinct CDR3 sequences appear in this sample, approximately 12% of them only once. Approximately 20% of the sample belongs to the ten largest clones.

The time point label for this specimen denotes: newly diagnosed GD, antithyroid drugs for less than 3 months. For both TCR sequencing and RNA sequencing, RNA was extracted from PBMCs in TRIzol. The diagnosis of Graves' disease followed American Thyroid Association guidelines. Patients for the study were recruited at an endocrinology department in Xi'an, China. Each patient gave 7 to 9.5 milliliters of peripheral blood, collected in an EDTA anticoagulant tube. Ficoll Paque Plus density gradient separation was used to isolate PBMCs, and no additional T cell sorting was done. An Agilent 2100 Bioanalyzer and agarose gel were used to assess RNA quality, and a NanoDrop 2000 was used to measure RNA concentration. The CDR3 sequence holds 15 residues, the cysteine and phenylalanine included. Kept here is only the CDR3 DNA, which spans 45 bases and is read in frame from base 1. Between the V and J ends, shortened by 1 base and 7 bases respectively, the junction contains 14 bases. Via the germline V gene, CDR1 is MGHRA and CDR2 YSYEKL.

The same data also contributed to another study, on T cells in Graves' hyperthyroidism and ophthalmopathy. As the second paper documents: Stable Graves' hyperthyroidism was defined as no progression to ophthalmopathy during 18 months of follow-up. Hyperthyroidism patients were newly diagnosed, had a disease duration of under 2 months, and were aged 18 to 65 years. The study excluded patients with uncontrolled infections, other autoimmune diseases, pregnancy or lactation. Diagnoses relied on clinical symptoms, serum thyroxine and TRAb, thyroid ultrasound and orbital computed tomography. A first-round RT-PCR of the TCR CDR3 used the HTBI primer set with the Qiagen OneStep RT-PCR kit. Most expanded thyroid clonotypes (frequency above 0.001) were also detected in blood, a finding suggesting that blood repertoires may reflect thyroid immune responses. In cross-validation, a model built on a 13 V-J signature told ophthalmopathy apart from stable hyperthyroidism with about 90% sensitivity and around 81% specificity, and in testing the same model reached 80%/75%. During validation, the model predicted progression to ophthalmopathy a median of approximately 6 months ahead of onset, with 60% to 71% sensitivity and 72% to 80% specificity. A discovery cohort of 95 to 100 patients, approximately 44 with Graves' ophthalmopathy and fewer than 65 with stable Graves' hyperthyroidism, was used to find distinguishing TCR V-J signatures. Prospective prediction of ophthalmopathy was tested in an independent validation cohort consisting of about 19 hyperthyroidism patients and around 17 patients who later progressed to ophthalmopathy. The 100 or so discovery patients were randomly split 7:3 into training and test sets. The study also compared thyroid tissue and blood T-cell repertoires from about six Graves' hyperthyroidism patients. After blood sampling, hyperthyroidism patients were treated with methimazole at a starting dose of 30 mg daily, and ophthalmopathy patients were treated with high-dose intravenous methylprednisolone. A second multiplex PCR round built the libraries, followed by size selection and purification. Paired-end sequencing of the libraries was performed with 100 bp reads on an Illumina HiSeq2000. SOAPnuke was used to process the raw data, throwing out any read that contained adapters or uncalled bases, had a mean Phred below 15, or lacked an exact constant-primer or identifier match. COPE v1.2.5 was used to merge high-quality paired reads, and clonotypes were defined as unique nucleotide sequences. MiTCR v1.1 was used to align the clonotypes against IMGT TRBV, TRBD and TRBJ reference segments. Only V-J combinations with frequency above 0.0001, covering about 99% of repertoires, were analysed. A TCS score was defined as the ratio between F50 (clonal expansion) and ExV (chaos), using BLOSUM62-based TCRdist between CDR3 peptides within each V-J. Welch's t-statistics and random forest reduced fewer than 550 V-J features to roughly 13, which were used in a naive Bayes classifier (R e1071). Sample size was not statistically predetermined, and investigators were not blinded to group allocation. The paper reports TCR Vbeta CDR3 sequencing of fewer than 150 peripheral blood samples: 40 to 45 ophthalmopathy, under 80 hyperthyroidism and approximately 17 progressor patients.

This clonotype originated in a woman younger than 35 with Graves disease. Donor details come from another sample of the same person, matched by shared clones. This specimen consisted of peripheral blood mononuclear cells (PBMCs), obtained at new diagnosis, from a patient treated with antithyroid drugs. The rearranged chain carries TRBV4-1 and TRBJ2-1; a weak D assignment points to TRBD2 (6 bases agree). Here the CDR3 is given as CASSQASTAGNEQFF. The DNA sequence is TGCGCCAGCAGCCAAGCGAGTACGGCGGGGAATGAGCAGTTCTTC.